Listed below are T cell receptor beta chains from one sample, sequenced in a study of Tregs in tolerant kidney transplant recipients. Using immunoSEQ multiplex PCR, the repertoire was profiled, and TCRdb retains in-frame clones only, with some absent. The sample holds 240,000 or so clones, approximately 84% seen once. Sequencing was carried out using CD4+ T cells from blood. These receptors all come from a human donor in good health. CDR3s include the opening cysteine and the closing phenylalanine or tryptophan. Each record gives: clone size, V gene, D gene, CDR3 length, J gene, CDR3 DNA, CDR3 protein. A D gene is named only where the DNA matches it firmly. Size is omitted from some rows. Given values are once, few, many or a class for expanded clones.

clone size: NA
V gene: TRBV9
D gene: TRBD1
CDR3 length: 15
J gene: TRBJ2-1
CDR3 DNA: TGTGCCAGCAGCCCGACGACAGGGGTCAGCTCTGAGCAGTTCTTC
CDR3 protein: CASSPTTGVSSEQFF

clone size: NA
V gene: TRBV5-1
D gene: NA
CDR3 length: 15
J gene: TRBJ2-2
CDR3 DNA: TGCGCCAGCAGCTTGCAGACCCCTAACACCGGGGAGCTGTTTTTT
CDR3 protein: CASSLQTPNTGELFF

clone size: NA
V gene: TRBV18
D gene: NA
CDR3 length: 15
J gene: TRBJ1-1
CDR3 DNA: TGTGCCAGCTCACCAGTAACAGGGAGGAACACTGAAGCTTTCTTT
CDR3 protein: CASSPVTGRNTEAFF

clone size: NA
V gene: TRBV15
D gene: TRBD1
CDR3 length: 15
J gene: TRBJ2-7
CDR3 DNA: TGTGCCACCAGCAGAGGCCGGACAGGGTTAGGCGAGCAGTACTTC
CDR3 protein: CATSRGRTGLGEQYF

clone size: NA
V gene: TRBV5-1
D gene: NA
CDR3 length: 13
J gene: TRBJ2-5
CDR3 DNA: TGCGCCAGCTCCGGGACCGCCCAAGAGACCCAGTACTTC
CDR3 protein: CASSGTAQETQYF

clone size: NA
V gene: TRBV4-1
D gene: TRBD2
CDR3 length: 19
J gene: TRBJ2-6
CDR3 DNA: TGCGCCAGCAGCCAAGATGGATGGCGGGGGAGCTCTGGGGCCAACGTCCTGACTTTC
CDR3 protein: CASSQDGWRGSSGANVLTF

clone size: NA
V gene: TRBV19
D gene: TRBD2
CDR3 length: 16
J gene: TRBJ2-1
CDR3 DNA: TGTGCCAGTAGTATAGGTAGCGGGAGCCCCTTGCTTGAGCAGTTCTTC
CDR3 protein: CASSIGSGSPLLEQFF

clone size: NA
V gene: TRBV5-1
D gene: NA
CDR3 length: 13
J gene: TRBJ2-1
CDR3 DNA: TGCGCCAGCAGCTTGGCCGGGGTCAATGAGCAGTTCTTC
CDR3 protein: CASSLAGVNEQFF

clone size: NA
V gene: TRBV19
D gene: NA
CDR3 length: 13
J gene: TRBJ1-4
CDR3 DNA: TGTGCCATCCGAGGGGGGACTAATGAAAAACTGTTTTTT
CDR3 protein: CAIRGGTNEKLFF

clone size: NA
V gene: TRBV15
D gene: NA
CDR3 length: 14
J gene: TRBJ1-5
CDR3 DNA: TGTGCCACCAGCCCCCGACGAGGCAATCAGCCCCAGCATTTT
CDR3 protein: CATSPRRGNQPQHF

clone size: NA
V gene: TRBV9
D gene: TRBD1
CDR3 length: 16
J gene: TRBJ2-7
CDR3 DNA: TGTGCCAGCAGCTCCCGGGACAGGGGTATCGTCGACGAGCAGTACTTC
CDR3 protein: CASSSRDRGIVDEQYF

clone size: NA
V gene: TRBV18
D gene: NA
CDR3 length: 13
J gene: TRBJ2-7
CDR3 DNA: TGTGCCAGCTCACCAGCCCCGGGTCACGAGCAGTACTTC
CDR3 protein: CASSPAPGHEQYF

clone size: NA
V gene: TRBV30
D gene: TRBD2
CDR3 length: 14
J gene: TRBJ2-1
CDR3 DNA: TGTGCCTGGTATAGCGGGAGGTATCGGGGGGAGCAGTTCTTC
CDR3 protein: CAWYSGRYRGEQFF

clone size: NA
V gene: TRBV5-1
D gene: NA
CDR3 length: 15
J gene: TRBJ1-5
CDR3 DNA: TGCGCCAGCAGCTTGACAGGGTCGATCGGTCAGCCCCAGCATTTT
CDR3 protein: CASSLTGSIGQPQHF

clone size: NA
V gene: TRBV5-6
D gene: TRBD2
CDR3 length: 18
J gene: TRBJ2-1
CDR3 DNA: TGTGCCAGCAGCTTGGACCGGGGTGGACTAGGGACCTACAGTGAGCAGTTCTTC
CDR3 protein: CASSLDRGGLGTYSEQFF

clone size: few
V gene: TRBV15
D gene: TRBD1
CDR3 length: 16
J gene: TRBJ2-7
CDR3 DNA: TGTGCCACCAGCAATCCGGGACAGGGCCCTTCCTACGAGCAGTACTTC
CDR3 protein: CATSNPGQGPSYEQYF

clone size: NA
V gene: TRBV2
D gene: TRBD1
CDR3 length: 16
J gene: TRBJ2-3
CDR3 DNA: TGTGCCAGCAGTGAAGCGCTCAGGGGGCGGGCAGATACGCAGTATTTT
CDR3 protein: CASSEALRGRADTQYF

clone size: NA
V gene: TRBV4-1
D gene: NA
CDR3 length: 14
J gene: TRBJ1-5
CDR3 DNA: TGCGCCAGCAGCCAAGATTTTGGGGGACAGCCCCAGCATTTT
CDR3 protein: CASSQDFGGQPQHF

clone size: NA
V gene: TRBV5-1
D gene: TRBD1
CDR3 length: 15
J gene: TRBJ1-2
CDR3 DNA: TGCGCCAGCAGCTTGTCAACAGGGGTTGACTATGGCTACACCTTC
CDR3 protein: CASSLSTGVDYGYTF

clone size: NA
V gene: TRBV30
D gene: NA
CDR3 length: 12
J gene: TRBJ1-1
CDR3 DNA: TGTGCCTGGTCACTCCGCGGGGTAGGAGCTTTCTTT
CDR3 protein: CAWSLRGVGAFF

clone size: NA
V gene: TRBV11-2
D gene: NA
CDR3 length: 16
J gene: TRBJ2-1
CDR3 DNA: TGTGCCAGCAGCCAACGGCGGCAGGGCCTAGGCAATGAGCAGTTCTTC
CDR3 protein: CASSQRRQGLGNEQFF

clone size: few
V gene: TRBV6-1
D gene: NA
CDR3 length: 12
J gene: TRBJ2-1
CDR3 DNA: TGTGCCAGCAGTATCCTAGTTCGCGAGCAGTTCTTC
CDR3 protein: CASSILVREQFF

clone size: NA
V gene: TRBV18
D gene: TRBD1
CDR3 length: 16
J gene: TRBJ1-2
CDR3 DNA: TGTGCCAGCTTACCAGTCAGGGACAGGGAAGGCGATGGCTACACCTTC
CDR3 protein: CASLPVRDREGDGYTF

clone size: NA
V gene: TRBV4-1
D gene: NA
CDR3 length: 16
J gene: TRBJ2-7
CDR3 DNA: TGCGCCAGCAGCCGGGGGTTGGGACCCCTCTCCTACGAGCAGTACTTC
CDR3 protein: CASSRGLGPLSYEQYF